This T cell receptor beta chain was profiled in a study of CD8+ T cells in alopecia areata. Study overall: Tofacitinib exposure lasted 6 to 18 months, followed by 6 months off drug. Overall study results and limits: Researchers report lesional scalp, most notably alopecia totalis/universalis, outstripped normal scalp in clonality.

Trimming left V 6 bases short and J 7 bases short, with 10 bases between. From germline, CDR1 is SNHLY and CDR2 FYNNEI. The CDR3 totals 13 residues. Specified treatment: oral pan-JAK inhibitor, 5-10 mg twice daily. This clone was counted between two and nine times. Its specificity is not known. It was cDNA, reverse transcribed from extracted RNA, that served as the sequencing template. Sequencing used immunoSEQ multiplex PCR; TCRdb keeps in-frame clones, though not all of them. Of fewer than 350,000 clones in the sample, more than 45% were seen once. This TCR was sampled from a human donor with alopecia areata. The gene calls are TRBV2 and TRBJ1-6; D is undetermined. Sequenced material: CD4+ T cells sorted from blood, taken at week 24, from a patient treated with tofacitinib. The chain's CDR3 is CASRQENNSPLHF. The DNA of the CDR3 is TGTGCCAGCAGGCAGGAGAACAATTCACCCCTCCACTTT.